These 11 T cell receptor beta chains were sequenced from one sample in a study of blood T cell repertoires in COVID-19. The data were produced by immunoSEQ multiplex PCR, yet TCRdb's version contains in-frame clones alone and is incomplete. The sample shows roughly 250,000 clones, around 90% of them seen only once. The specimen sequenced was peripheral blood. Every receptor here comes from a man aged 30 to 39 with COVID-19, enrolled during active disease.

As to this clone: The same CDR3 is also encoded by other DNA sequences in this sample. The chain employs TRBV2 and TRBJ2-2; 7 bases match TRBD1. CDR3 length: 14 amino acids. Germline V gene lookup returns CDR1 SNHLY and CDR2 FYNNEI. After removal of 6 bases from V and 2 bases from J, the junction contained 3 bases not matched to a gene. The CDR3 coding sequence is TGTGCCAGCAGAGGGGACAGAAACACCGGGGAGCTGTTTTTT. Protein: CASRGDRNTGELFF.

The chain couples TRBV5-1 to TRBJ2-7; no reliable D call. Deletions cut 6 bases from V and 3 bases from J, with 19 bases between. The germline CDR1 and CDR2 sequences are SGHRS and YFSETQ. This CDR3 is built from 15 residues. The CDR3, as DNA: TGCGCCAGCAAAGTGGAGCCAGACGGAATCTACGAGCAGTACTTC. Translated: CASKVEPDGIYEQYF.

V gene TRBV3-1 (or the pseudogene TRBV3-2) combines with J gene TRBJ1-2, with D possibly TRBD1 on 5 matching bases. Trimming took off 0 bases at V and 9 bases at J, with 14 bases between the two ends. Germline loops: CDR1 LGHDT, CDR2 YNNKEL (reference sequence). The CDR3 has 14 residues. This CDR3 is CASSQDGGGTRYTF. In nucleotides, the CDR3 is TGTGCCAGCAGCCAAGATGGTGGAGGGACGCGCTACACCTTC.

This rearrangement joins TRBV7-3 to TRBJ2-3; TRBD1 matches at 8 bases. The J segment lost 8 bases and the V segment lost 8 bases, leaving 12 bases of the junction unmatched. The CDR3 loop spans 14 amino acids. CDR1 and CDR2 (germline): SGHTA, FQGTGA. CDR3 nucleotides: TGTGCCAGCGCCCGGGAGCAGGGGGCCGGTACGCAGTATTTT. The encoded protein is CASAREQGAGTQYF.

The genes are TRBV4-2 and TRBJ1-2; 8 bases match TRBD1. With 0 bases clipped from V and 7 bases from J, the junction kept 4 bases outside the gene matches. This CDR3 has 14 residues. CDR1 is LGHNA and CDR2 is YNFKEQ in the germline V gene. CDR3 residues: CASSQDRGTGGYTF. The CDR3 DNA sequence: TGTGCCAGCAGCCAAGATAGGGGGACAGGTGGCTACACCTTC.

The CDR3 DNA follows: TGCGCCAGCAGCCAAAGGACAGGTGGAGGACCCCACGAGCAGTACTTC. Encoded protein: CASSQRTGGGPHEQYF. The rearrangement uses TRBV4-1 and TRBJ2-7; 7 positions agree with TRBD1. J gave up 5 bases and V 2 bases, and 12 bases lay outside the gene matches. The CDR3 spans 16 residues. The germline V gene encodes CDR1 MGHRA and CDR2 YSYEKL.

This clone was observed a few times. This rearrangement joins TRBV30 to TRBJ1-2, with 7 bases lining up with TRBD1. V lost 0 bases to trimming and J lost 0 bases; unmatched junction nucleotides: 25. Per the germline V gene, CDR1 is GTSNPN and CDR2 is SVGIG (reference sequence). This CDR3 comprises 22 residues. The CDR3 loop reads CAWSVEVFLVRDSTLPNYGYTF. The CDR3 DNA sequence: TGTGCCTGGAGTGTAGAGGTCTTCTTAGTGCGGGACAGTACCCTACCTAACTATGGCTACACCTTC.

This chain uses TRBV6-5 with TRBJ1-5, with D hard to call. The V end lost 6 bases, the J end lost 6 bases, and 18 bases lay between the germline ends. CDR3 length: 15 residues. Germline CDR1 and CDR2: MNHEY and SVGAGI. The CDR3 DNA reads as TGTGCCAGCAGGATGACAACCTCCGTGGGTCAGCCCCAGCATTTT. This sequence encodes CASRMTTSVGQPQHF.

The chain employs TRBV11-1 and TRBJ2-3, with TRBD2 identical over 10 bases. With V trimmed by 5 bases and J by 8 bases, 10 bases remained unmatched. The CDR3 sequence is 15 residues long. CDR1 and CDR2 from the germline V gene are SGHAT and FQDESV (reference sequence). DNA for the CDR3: TGTGCCAGCAGCCCCGGGTCGAGCGGGGGGGGTACGCAGTATTTT. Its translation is CASSPGSSGGGTQYF.

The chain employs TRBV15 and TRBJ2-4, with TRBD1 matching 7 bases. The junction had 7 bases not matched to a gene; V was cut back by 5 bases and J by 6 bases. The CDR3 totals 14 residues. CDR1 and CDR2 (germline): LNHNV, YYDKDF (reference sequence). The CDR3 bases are TGTGCCACCAGCCCAGGGGGTAGGGGAAACATTCAGTACTTC. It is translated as CATSPGGRGNIQYF.

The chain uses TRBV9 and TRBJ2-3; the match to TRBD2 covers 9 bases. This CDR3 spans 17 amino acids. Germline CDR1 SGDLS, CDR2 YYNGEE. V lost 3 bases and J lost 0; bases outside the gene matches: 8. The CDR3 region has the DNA TGTGCCAGCAGCGCCCTTAGCGGGGGCCTTAGCACAGATACGCAGTATTTT. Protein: CASSALSGGLSTDTQYF.